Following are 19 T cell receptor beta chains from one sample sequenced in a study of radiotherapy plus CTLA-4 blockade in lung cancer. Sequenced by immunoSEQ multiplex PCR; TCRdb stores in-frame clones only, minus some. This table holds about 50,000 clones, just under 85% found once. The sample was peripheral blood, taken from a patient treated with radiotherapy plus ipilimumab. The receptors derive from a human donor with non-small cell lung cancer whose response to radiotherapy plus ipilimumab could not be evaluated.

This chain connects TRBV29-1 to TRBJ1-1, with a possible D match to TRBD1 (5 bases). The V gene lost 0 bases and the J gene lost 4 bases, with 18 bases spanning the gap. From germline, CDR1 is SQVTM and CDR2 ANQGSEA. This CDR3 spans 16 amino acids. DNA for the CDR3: TGCAGCGTTGAAGATCAGAGGCTTTACCAGGGCACTGAAGCTTTCTTT. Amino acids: CSVEDQRLYQGTEAFF.

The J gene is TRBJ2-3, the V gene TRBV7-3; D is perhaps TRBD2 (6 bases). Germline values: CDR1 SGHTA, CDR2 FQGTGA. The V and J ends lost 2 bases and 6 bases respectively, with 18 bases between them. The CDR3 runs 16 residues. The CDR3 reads CASSLGDLTLADTQYF. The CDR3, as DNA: TGTGCCAGCAGCTTAGGGGACTTAACCCTAGCGGATACGCAGTATTTT.

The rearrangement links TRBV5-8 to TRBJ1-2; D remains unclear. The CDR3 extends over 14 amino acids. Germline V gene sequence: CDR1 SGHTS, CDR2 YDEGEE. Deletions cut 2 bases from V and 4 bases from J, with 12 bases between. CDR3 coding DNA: TGTGCCAGCAGCTTTTTGGCCAGATTCTATGGCTACACCTTC. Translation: CASSFLARFYGYTF.

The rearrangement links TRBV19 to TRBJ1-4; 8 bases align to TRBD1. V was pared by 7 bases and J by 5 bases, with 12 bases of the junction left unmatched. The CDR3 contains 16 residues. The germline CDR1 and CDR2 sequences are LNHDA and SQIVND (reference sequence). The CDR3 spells CASKGVARQGNEKLFF. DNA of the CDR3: TGTGCCAGTAAAGGAGTAGCGAGACAGGGGAATGAAAAACTGTTTTTT.

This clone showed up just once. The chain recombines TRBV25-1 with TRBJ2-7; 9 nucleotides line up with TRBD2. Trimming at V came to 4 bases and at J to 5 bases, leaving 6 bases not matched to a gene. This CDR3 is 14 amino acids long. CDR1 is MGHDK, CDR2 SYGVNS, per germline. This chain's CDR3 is CASSALAGVNEQYF. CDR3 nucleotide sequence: TGTGCCAGCAGTGCCTTAGCGGGAGTAAACGAGCAGTACTTC.

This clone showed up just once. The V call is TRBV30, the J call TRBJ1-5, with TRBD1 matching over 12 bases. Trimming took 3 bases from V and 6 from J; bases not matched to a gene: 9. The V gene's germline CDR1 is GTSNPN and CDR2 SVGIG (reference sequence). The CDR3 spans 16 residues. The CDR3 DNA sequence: TGTGCCTGGAGCGTGACCGGGACAGGGGGCTTTCAGCCCCAGCATTTT. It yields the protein CAWSVTGTGGFQPQHF.

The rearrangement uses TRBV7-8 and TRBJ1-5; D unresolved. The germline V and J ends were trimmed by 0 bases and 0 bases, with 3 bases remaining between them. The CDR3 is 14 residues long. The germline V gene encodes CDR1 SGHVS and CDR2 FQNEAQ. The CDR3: CASSLAYSNQPQHF. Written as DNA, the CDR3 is TGTGCCAGCAGCTTAGCCTATAGCAATCAGCCCCAGCATTTT.

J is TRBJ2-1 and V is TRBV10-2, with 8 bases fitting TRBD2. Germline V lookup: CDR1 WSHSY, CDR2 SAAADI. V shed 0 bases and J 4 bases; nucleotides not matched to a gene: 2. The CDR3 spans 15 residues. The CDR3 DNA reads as TGCGCCAGCAGTGAGTCACAGCGGGGGTACAATGAGCAGTTCTTC. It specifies CASSESQRGYNEQFF.

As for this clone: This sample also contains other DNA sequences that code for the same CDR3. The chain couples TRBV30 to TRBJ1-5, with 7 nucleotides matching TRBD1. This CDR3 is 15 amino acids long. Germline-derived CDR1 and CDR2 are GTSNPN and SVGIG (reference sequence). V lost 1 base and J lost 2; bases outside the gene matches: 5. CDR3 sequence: CAWSAYRGGNQPQHF. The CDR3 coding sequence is TGTGCCTGGAGTGCATACAGGGGAGGCAATCAGCCCCAGCATTTT.

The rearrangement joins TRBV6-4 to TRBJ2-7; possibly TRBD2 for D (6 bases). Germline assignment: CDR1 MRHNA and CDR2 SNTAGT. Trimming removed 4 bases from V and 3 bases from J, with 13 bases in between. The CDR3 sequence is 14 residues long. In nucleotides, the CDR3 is TGTGCCAGCAGTGCATTAGCGGTTGACTACGAGCAGTACTTC. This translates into CASSALAVDYEQYF.

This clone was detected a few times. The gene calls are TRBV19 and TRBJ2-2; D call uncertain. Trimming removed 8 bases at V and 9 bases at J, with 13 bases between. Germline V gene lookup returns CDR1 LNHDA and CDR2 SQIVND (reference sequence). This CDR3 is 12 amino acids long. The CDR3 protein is CASGESNRELFF. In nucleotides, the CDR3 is TGTGCCAGTGGAGAGTCAAACAGGGAGCTGTTTTTT.

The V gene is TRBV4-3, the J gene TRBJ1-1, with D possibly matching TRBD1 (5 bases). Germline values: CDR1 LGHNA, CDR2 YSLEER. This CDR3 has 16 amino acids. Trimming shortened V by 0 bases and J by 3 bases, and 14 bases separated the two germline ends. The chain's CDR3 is CASSQDSAGLYTEAFF. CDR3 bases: TGCGCCAGCAGCCAAGACTCAGCGGGGCTCTACACTGAAGCTTTCTTT.

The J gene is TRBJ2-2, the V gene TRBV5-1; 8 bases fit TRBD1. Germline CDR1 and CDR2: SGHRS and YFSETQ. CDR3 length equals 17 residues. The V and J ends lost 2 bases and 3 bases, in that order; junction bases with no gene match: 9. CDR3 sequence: CASSFFPDRADTGELFF. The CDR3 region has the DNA TGCGCCAGCAGCTTTTTCCCGGACAGGGCCGACACCGGGGAGCTGTTTTTT.

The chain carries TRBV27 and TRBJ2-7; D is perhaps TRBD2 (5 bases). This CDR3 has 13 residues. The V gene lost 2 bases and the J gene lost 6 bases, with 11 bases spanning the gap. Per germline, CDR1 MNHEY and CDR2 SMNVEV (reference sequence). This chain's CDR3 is CASSLEGRGEQYF. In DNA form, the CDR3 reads TGTGCCAGCAGTTTAGAGGGTCGAGGCGAGCAGTACTTC.

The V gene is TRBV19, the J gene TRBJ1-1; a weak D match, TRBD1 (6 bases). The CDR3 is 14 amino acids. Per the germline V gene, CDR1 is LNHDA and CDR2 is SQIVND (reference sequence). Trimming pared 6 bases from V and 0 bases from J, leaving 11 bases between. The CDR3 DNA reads TGTGCCAGTAGCCCAGGACAGCTGAACACTGAAGCTTTCTTT. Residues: CASSPGQLNTEAFF.

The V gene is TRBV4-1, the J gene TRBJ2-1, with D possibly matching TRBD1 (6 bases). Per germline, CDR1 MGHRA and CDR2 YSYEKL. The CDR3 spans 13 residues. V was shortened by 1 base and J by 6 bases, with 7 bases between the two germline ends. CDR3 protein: CASSQGQVNEQFF. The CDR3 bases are TGCGCCAGCAGCCAAGGACAGGTCAATGAGCAGTTCTTC.

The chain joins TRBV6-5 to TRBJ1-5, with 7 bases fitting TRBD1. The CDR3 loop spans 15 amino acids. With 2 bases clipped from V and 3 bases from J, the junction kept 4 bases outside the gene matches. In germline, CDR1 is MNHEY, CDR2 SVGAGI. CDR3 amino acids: CASSYRGRPNQPQHF. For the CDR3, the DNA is TGTGCCAGCAGTTACAGGGGGCGTCCCAATCAGCCCCAGCATTTT.

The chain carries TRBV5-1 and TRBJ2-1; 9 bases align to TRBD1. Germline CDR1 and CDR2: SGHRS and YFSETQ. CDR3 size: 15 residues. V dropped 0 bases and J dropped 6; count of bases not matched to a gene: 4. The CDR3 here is CASSLGTGDINEQFF. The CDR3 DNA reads TGCGCCAGCAGCTTGGGGACAGGGGATATCAATGAGCAGTTCTTC.

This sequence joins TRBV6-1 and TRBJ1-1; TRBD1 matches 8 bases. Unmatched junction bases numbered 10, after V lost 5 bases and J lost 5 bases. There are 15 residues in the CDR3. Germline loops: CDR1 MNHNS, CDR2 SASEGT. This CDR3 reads CASSQGQGFRTEAFF. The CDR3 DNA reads TGTGCCAGCAGTCAAGGACAGGGTTTTAGGACTGAAGCTTTCTTT.